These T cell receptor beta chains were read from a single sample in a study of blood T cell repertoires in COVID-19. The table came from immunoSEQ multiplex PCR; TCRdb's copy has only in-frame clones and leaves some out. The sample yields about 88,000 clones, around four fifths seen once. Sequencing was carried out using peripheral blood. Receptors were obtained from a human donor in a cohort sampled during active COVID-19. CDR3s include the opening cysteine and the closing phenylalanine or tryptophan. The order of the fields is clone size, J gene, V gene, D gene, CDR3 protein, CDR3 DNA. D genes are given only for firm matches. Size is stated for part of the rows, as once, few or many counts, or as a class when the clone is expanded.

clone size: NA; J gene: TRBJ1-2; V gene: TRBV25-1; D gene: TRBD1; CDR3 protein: CASSGTPKDRGPLYGYTF; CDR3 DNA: TGTGCCAGCAGTGGGACCCCAAAAGACAGGGGACCTCTCTATGGCTACACCTTC
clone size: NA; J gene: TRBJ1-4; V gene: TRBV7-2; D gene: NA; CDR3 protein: CASSLATGTTNEKLFF; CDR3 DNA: TGTGCCAGCAGCTTAGCGACCGGGACAACTAATGAAAAACTGTTTTTT
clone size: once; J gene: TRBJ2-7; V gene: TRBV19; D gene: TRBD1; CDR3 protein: CASSIQSRGPYEQYF; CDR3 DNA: TGTGCCAGTAGTATCCAAAGCAGGGGGCCGTACGAGCAGTACTTC
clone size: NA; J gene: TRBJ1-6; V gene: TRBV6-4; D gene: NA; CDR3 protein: CASSFRRELENSPLHF; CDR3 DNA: TGTGCCAGCAGCTTTCGACGGGAGCTGGAGAATTCACCCCTCCACTTT
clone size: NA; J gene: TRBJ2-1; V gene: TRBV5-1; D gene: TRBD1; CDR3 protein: CASSLDTGAYNEQFF; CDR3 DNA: TGCGCCAGCAGCTTGGATACAGGGGCCTACAATGAGCAGTTCTTC
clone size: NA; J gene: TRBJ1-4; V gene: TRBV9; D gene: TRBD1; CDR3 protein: CASSLRQGRNEKLFF; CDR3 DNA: TGTGCCAGCAGCCTTCGACAGGGAAGGAATGAAAAACTGTTTTTT
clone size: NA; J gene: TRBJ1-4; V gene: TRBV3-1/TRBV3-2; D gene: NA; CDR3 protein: CASSPGVPGSGNEKLFF; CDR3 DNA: TGTGCCAGCAGCCCAGGGGTCCCAGGGTCGGGTAATGAAAAACTGTTTTTT
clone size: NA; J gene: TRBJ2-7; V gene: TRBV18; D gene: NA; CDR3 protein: CASSPSGTAGYEQYF; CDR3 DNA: TGTGCCAGCTCACCATCCGGGACAGCGGGCTACGAGCAGTACTTC
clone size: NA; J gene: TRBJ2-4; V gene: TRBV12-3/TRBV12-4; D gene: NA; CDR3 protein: CASSFGARDIQYF; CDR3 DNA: TGTGCCAGCAGTTTTGGGGCACGGGACATTCAGTACTTC
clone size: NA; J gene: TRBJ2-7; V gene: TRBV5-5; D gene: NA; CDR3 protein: CASSLVDLETYEQYF; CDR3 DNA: TGTGCCAGCAGCTTGGTGGACTTAGAAACCTACGAGCAGTACTTC
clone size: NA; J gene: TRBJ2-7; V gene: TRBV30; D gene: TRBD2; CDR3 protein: CAWSGGSSYEQYF; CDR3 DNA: TGTGCCTGGAGCGGCGGGAGCTCCTACGAGCAGTACTTC
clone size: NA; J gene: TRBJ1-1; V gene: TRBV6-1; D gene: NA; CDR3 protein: CASSEMGRAEAFF; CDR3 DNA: TGTGCCAGCAGTGAAATGGGGAGGGCTGAAGCTTTCTTT
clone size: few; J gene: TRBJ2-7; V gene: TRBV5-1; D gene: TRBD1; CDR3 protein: CASRDRAYEQYF; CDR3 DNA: TGCGCCAGCAGGGACAGGGCCTACGAGCAGTACTTC
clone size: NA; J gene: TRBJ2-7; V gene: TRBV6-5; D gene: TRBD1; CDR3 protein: CASRRQGAAYEQYF; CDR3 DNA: TGTGCCAGCAGGCGACAGGGGGCAGCCTACGAGCAGTACTTC
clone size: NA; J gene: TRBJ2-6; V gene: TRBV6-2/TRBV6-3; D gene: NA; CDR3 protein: CASSYGGRLTRRSGANVLTF; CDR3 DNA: TGTGCCAGCAGTTACGGTGGCAGGCTAACTCGGCGATCTGGGGCCAACGTCCTGACTTTC
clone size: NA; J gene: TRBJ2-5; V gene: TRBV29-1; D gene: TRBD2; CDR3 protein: CSVTPGLAGEETQYF; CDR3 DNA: TGCAGCGTCACACCGGGACTAGCGGGAGAAGAGACCCAGTACTTC
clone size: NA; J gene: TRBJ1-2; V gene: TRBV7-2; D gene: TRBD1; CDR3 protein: CASSLDRGLGYTF; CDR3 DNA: TGTGCCAGCAGCCTGGACAGGGGGCTTGGCTACACCTTC
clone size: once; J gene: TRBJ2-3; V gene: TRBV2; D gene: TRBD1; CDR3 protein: CASKDRGPDTQYF; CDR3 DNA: TGTGCCAGCAAGGACAGGGGCCCAGATACGCAGTATTTT
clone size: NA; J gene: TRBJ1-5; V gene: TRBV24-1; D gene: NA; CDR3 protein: CATSVAGQPQHF; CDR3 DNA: TGTGCCACCAGTGTAGCGGGTCAGCCCCAGCATTTT
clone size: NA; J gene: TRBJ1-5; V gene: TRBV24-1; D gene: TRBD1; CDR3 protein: CATSDPYKTGGGNQPQHF; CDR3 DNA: TGTGCCACCAGTGACCCCTATAAGACAGGGGGAGGCAATCAGCCCCAGCATTTT
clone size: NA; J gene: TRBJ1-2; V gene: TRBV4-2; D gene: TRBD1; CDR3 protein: CASSLSVGQEAVGYTF; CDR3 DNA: TGTGCCAGCAGCTTAAGTGTGGGACAGGAGGCTGTCGGCTACACCTTC
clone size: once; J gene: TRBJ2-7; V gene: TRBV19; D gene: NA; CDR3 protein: CASSEGLGAYEQYF; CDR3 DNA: TGTGCCAGTAGCGAGGGACTTGGCGCCTATGAGCAGTACTTC
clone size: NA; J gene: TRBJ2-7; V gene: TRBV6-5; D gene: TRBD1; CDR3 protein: CASLRQGLHEQYF; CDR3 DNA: TGTGCCAGCCTACGACAGGGATTGCACGAGCAGTACTTC
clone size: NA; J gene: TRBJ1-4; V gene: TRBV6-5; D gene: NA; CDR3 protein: CASSALGGSGEKLFF; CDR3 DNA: TGTGCCAGCAGCGCCCTAGGGGGATCGGGTGAAAAACTGTTTTTT
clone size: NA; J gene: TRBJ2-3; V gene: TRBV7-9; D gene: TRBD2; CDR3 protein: CASSGAGTSGRAWSTDTQYF; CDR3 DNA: TGTGCCAGCAGCGGGGCCGGGACTAGCGGGAGGGCCTGGAGCACAGATACGCAGTATTTT
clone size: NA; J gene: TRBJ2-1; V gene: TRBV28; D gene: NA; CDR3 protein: CASSLTRAGLSYNEQFF; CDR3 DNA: TGTGCCAGCAGCTTGACCCGGGCCGGACTTTCCTACAATGAGCAGTTCTTC
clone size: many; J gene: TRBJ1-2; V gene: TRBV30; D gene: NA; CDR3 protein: CAWGVPGGGYTF; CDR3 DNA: TGTGCCTGGGGAGTGCCGGGGGGCGGCTACACCTTC
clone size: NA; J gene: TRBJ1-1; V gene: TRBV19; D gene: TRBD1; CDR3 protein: CASSHGTGGAVTEAFF; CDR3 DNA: TGTGCCAGTAGTCACGGGACAGGGGGCGCGGTAACTGAAGCTTTCTTT
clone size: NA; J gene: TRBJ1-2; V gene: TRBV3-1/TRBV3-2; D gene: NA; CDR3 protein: CASSQYPPGGYTF; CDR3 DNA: TGTGCCAGCAGCCAATACCCCCCGGGGGGCTACACCTTC
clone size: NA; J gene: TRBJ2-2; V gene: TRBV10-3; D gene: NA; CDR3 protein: CAISGEEGTGELFF; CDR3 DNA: TGTGCCATCAGTGGGGAGGAGGGGACCGGGGAGCTGTTTTTT
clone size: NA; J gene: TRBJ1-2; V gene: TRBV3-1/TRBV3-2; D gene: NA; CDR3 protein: CASSQALPDRGGYTF; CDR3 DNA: TGTGCCAGCAGCCAAGCCCTACCAGACCGGGGTGGCTACACCTTC
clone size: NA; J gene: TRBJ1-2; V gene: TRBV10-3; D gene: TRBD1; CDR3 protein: CAITPGQGVGYTF; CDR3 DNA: TGTGCCATCACCCCGGGACAGGGGGTGGGCTACACCTTC
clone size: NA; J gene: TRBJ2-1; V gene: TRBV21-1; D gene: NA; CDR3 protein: CASSKEGTGTSGRQRYNEQFF; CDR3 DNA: TGTGCCAGCAGCAAAGAAGGAACCGGGACTAGCGGACGTCAGCGCTACAATGAGCAGTTCTTC
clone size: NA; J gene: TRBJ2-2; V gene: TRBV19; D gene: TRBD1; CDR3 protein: CASREQGAVAGELFF; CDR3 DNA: TGTGCCAGTAGGGAACAGGGGGCTGTCGCCGGGGAGCTGTTTTTT
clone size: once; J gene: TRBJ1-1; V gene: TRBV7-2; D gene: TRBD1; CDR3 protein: CASSSTGVYTEAFF; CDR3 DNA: TGTGCCAGCAGCTCGACAGGGGTCTACACTGAAGCTTTCTTT
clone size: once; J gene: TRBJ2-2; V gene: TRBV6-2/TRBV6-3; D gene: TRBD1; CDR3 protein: CASSPGQGGTGELFF; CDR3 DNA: TGTGCCAGCAGCCCCGGACAGGGCGGCACCGGGGAGCTGTTTTTT
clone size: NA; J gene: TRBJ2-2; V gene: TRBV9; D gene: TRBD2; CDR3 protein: CASSISGSRGTGELFF; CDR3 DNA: TGTGCCAGCAGCATAAGCGGGAGTCGCGGCACCGGGGAGCTGTTTTTT
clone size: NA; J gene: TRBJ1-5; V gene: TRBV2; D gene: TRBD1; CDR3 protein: CASTRGTGDQPQHF; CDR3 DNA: TGTGCCAGCACCAGGGGGACAGGGGATCAGCCCCAGCATTTT
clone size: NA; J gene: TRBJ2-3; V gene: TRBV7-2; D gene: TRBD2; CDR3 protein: CASSVLAGTSTDTQYF; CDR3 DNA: TGTGCCAGCAGCGTCCTAGCGGGAACTAGCACAGATACGCAGTATTTT
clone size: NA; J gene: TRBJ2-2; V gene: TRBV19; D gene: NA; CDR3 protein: CASSMGQSTGELFF; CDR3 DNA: TGTGCCAGTAGTATGGGGCAGTCGACCGGGGAGCTGTTTTTT
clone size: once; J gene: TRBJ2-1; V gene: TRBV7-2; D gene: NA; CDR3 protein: CASSLDPDWNNEQFF; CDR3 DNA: TGTGCCAGCAGCTTAGACCCGGACTGGAACAATGAGCAGTTCTTC
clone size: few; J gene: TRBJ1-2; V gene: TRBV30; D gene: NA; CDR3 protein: CAWSTDGWGYTF; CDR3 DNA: TGTGCCTGGAGTACAGACGGATGGGGCTACACCTTC
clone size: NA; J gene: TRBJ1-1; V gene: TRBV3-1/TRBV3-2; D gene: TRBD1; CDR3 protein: CASRATTGASTEAFF; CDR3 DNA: TGTGCCAGCAGAGCGACGACAGGGGCGAGCACTGAAGCTTTCTTT
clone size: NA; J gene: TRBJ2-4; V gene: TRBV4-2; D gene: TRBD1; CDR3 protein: CASSQRPRDRGFYIQYF; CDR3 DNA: TGTGCCAGCAGCCAAAGACCCCGGGACAGGGGTTTTTACATTCAGTACTTC
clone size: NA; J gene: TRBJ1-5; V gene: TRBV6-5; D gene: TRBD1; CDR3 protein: CASRRDREFNQPQHF; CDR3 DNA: TGTGCCAGCAGAAGGGACAGGGAGTTCAATCAGCCCCAGCATTTT
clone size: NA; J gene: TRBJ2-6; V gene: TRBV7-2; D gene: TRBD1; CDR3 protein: CATRDRGRGANVLTF; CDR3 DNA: TGTGCCACCAGGGACAGGGGGCGTGGGGCCAACGTCCTGACTTTC
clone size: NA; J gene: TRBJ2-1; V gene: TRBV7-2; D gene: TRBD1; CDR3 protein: CASSLGQGSYNEQFF; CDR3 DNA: TGTGCCAGCAGCCTGGGACAGGGAAGTTACAATGAGCAGTTCTTC
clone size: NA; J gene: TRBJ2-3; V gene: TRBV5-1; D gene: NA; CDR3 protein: CASSPIATPSTDTQYF; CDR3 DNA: TGCGCCAGCAGCCCGATAGCCACTCCCAGCACAGATACGCAGTATTTT
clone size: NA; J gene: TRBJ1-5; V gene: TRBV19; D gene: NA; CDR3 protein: CASGNSDNQPQHF; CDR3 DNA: TGTGCCAGTGGAAACAGTGACAATCAGCCCCAGCATTTT
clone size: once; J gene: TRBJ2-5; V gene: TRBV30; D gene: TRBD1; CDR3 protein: CAIDREVPQETQYF; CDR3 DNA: TGTGCCATAGACAGGGAAGTGCCGCAAGAGACCCAGTACTTC
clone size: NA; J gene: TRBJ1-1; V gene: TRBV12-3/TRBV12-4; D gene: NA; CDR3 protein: CASSPRRDTEAFF; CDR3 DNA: TGTGCCAGCAGTCCCAGGCGGGACACTGAAGCTTTCTTT
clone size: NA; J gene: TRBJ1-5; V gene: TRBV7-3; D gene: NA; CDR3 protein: CASSLRRGPVCNQPQHF; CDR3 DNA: TGTGCCAGCAGCCTTCGAAGGGGCCCAGTATGCAATCAGCCCCAGCATTTT
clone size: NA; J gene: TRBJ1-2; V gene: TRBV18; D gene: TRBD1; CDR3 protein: CASSPGTGGKSYTF; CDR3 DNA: TGTGCCAGCTCACCCGGGACAGGTGGCAAGAGCTACACCTTC
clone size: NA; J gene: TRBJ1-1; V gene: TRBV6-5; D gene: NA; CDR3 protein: CASRDGLANTEAFF; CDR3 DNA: TGTGCCAGCAGAGACGGCTTAGCGAACACTGAAGCTTTCTTT
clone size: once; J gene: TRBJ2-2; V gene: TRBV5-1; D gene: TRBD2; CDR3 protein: CASTSIRGGRTGELFF; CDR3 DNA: TGCGCCAGCACCTCCATCCGGGGGGGAAGGACCGGGGAGCTGTTTTTT
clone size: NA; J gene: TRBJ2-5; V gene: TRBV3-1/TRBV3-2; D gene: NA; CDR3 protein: CASSLQSWRETQYF; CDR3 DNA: TGTGCCAGCAGCCTGCAGTCTTGGCGGGAGACCCAGTACTTC
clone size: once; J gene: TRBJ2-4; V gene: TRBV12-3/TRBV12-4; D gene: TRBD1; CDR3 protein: CASSPGTGNIQYF; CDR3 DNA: TGTGCCAGCAGTCCAGGGACAGGGAACATTCAGTACTTC
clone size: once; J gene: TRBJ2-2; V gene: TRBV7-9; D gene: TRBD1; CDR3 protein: CASSNRDSNTGELFF; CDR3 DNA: TGTGCCAGCAGCAACCGGGACAGTAACACCGGGGAGCTGTTTTTT
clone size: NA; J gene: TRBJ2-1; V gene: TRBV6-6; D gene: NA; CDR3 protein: CASTAGYSYNEQFF; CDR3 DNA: TGTGCCAGCACCGCAGGGTACTCCTACAATGAGCAGTTCTTC